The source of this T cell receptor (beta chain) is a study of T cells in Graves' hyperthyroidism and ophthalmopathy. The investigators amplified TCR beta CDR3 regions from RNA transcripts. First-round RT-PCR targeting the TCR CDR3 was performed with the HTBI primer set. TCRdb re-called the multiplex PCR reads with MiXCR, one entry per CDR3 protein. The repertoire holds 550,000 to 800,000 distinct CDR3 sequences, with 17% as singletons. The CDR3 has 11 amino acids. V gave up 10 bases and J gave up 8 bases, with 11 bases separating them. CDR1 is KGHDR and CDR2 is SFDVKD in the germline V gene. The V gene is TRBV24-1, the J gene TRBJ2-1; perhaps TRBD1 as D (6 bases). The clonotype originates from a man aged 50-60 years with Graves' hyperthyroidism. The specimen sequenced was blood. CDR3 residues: CATIEGDEQFF. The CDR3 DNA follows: TGTGCCACTATAGAGGGGGATGAGCAGTTCTTC.